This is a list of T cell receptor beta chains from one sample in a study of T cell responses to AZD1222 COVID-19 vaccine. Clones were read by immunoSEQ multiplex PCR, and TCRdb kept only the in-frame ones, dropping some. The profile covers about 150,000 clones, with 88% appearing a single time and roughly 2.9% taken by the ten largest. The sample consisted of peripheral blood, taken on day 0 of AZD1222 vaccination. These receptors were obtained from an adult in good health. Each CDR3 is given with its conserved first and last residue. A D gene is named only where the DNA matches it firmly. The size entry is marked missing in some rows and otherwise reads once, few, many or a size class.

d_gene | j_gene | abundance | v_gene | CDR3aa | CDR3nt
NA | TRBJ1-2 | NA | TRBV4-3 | CASSQDRQTNYGYTF | TGCGCCAGCAGCCAAGATAGGCAGACTAACTATGGCTACACCTTC
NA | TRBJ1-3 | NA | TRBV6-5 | CASSYVWGGGNTIYF | TGTGCCAGCAGTTACGTGTGGGGTGGGGGAAACACCATATATTTT
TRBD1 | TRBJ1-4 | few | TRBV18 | CASSPRQGSTNEKLFF | TGTGCCAGCTCACCGCGACAGGGGTCAACTAATGAAAAACTGTTTTTT
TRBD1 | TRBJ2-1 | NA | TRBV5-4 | CASIDRGRLDEQFF | TGTGCCAGCATCGACAGGGGGCGCTTGGATGAGCAGTTCTTC
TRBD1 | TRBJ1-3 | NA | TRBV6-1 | CASSGPGTGSGNTIYF | TGTGCCAGCAGTGGACCTGGGACAGGCTCTGGAAACACCATATATTTT
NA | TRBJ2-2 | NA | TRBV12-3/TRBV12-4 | CASRSLTGELFF | TGTGCCAGCAGGTCTTTAACCGGGGAGCTGTTTTTT
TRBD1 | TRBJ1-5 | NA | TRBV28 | CASSRGNNQPQHF | TGTGCCAGCAGCAGGGGGAACAATCAGCCCCAGCATTTT
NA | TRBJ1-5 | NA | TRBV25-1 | CASARGGGQPQHF | TGTGCCAGCGCGCGGGGCGGGGGCCAGCCCCAGCATTTT
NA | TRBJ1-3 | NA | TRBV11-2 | CASSSLRGPSGNTIYF | TGTGCCAGCAGCTCGCTACGGGGACCCTCTGGAAACACCATATATTTT
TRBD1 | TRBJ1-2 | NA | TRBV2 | CASSENRDSLYGYTF | TGTGCCAGCAGTGAAAATCGGGACAGTTTGTATGGCTACACCTTC
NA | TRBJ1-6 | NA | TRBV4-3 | CASSQDLGSNSPLHF | TGCGCCAGCAGCCAAGATCTGGGCAGCAATTCACCCCTCCACTTT
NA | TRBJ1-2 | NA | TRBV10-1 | CASKEGHCYGYTF | TGCGCCAGCAAGGAGGGACACTGCTATGGCTACACCTTC
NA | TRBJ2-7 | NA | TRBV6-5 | CASSRSQGSYEQYF | TGTGCCAGCAGTCGAAGTCAGGGGTCCTACGAGCAGTACTTC
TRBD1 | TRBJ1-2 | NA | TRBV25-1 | CASSDSLGQGTNGYTF | TGTGCCAGCAGTGACAGTCTCGGACAGGGGACTAATGGCTACACCTTC
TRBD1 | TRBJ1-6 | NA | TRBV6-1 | CASSEALRGGRSSPLHF | TGTGCCAGCAGTGAAGCGCTTCGAGGGGGCAGGAGTTCACCCCTCCACTTT
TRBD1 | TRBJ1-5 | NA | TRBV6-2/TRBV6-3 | CASSYETGGSEPQHF | TGTGCCAGCAGTTACGAGACAGGGGGCTCGGAGCCCCAGCATTTT
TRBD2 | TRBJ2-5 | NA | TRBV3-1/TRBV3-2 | CASSFRTSGGETQYF | TGTGCCAGCAGCTTCCGGACTAGCGGGGGGGAGACCCAGTACTTC
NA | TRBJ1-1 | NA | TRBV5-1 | CASSSDGLNTEAFF | TGCGCCAGCAGCTCGGACGGGCTGAACACTGAAGCTTTCTTT
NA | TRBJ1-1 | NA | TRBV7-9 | CASSFGNTEAFF | TGTGCCAGCAGCTTCGGGAACACTGAAGCTTTCTTT
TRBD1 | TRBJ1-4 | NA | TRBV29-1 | CSVERGQSEKLFF | TGCAGCGTTGAAAGGGGGCAGAGTGAAAAACTGTTTTTT
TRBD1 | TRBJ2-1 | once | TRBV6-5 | CASSLIGTGGNEQFF | TGTGCCAGCAGCCTAATCGGGACAGGGGGCAATGAGCAGTTCTTC
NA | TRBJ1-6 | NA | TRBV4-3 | CASSQDRAGNYNSPLHF | TGCGCCAGCAGCCAAGATCGGGCCGGGAACTATAATTCACCCCTCCACTTT
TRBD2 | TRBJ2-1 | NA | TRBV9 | CASSVAFLLAGDAEQFF | TGTGCCAGCAGCGTAGCTTTTCTCCTAGCGGGGGACGCTGAGCAGTTCTTC
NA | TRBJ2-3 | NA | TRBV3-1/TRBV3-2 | CASSQENRQGQGDTQYF | TGTGCCAGCAGCCAAGAAAATAGGCAGGGTCAGGGAGATACGCAGTATTTT
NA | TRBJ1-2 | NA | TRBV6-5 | CASSYGEENYGYTF | TGTGCCAGCAGTTACGGGGAAGAAAACTATGGCTACACCTTC
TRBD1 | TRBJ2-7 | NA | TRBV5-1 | CASSWGDREVSEQYF | TGCGCCAGCAGCTGGGGGGACAGGGAGGTCTCCGAGCAGTACTTC
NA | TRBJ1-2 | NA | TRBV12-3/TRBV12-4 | CASSSPQGGYTF | TGTGCCAGCAGTTCTCCCCAGGGGGGCTACACCTTC
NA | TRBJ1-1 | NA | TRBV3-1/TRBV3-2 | CASSQGKGIGTEAFF | TGTGCCAGCAGCCAAGGAAAAGGGATCGGGACTGAAGCTTTCTTT
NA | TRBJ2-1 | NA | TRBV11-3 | CASSPTVGGPGNEQFF | TGTGCCAGCAGCCCCACTGTCGGGGGGCCGGGCAATGAGCAGTTCTTC
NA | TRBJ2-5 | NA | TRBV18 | CASSPQYGGETQYF | TGTGCCAGCTCACCCCAGTACGGCGGGGAGACCCAGTACTTC
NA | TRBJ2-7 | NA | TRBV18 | CASSPNGGEQYF | TGTGCCAGCTCACCAAACGGGGGCGAGCAGTACTTC
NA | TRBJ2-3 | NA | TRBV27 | CASTGGGLEGAQYF | TGTGCCAGCACGGGTGGGGGGCTTGAGGGGGCGCAGTATTTT
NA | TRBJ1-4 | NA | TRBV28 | CASSLPGPLGEKLFF | TGTGCCAGCAGTTTACCCGGTCCCCTGGGGGAAAAACTGTTTTTT
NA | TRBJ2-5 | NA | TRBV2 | CASTASRDQETQYF | TGTGCCAGCACCGCGAGCAGGGACCAAGAGACCCAGTACTTC
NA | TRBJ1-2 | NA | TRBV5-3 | CARSLKGGSYGYTF | TGTGCCAGAAGCTTGAAGGGGGGCAGCTATGGCTACACCTTC
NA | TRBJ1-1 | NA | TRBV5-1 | CASSSGTRNTEAFF | TGCGCCAGCAGCTCGGGGACGAGGAACACTGAAGCTTTCTTT
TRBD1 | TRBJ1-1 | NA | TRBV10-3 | CAISETGANTEAFF | TGTGCCATCAGTGAGACAGGGGCGAACACTGAAGCTTTCTTT
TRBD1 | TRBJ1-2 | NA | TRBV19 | CASTMTGGLNGYTF | TGTGCCAGTACCATGACAGGGGGCCTCAATGGCTACACCTTC
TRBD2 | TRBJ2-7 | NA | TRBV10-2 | CASSEPGGGVYEQYF | TGCGCCAGCAGTGAGCCAGGCGGGGGGGTGTACGAGCAGTACTTC
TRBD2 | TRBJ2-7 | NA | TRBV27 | CASSNPGLAGGEQYF | TGTGCCAGCAGTAACCCGGGACTAGCGGGGGGCGAGCAGTACTTC
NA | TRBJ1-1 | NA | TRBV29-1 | CSVFRDGNTEAFF | TGCAGCGTTTTCCGGGACGGGAACACTGAAGCTTTCTTT
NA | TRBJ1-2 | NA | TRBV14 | CASSPSRAVGGYTF | TGTGCCAGCAGCCCCTCCAGGGCGGTGGGGGGCTACACCTTC